The T cell receptor (beta chain) described here comes from a study of T cells in Graves' hyperthyroidism and ophthalmopathy. This CDR3 contains 14 residues. The germline CDR1 and CDR2 sequences are SGHTA and FQGNSA. Study results and caveats: Most clonotypes that expanded in the thyroid above 0.001 also showed up in blood.

A remark on this clonotype: Its specificity is unknown. The junction and the germline gene differ at one end; a read error may be behind it.

It was RNA transcripts that yielded the amplified TCR beta CDR3 regions. HTBI primers were the set used in a first-round RT-PCR of the TCR CDR3. TCRdb fed the multiplex PCR reads into MiXCR, producing one record per CDR3 protein. This sample has 92,000 or so distinct CDR3 sequences, with 51% found just once. Lactation, pregnancy, other autoimmune disease or uncontrolled infection led to exclusion of patients. The source material was blood. This receptor was obtained from a woman in her 40s with Graves' hyperthyroidism. The V and J genes are TRBV7-2 and TRBJ2-7, with D perhaps matching TRBD1 or TRBD2 (6 bases each). CDR3 loop: CAGSLGGGTYEQYF. DNA for the CDR3: TGTGCCGGCAGCTTAGGAGGGGGAACCTACGAGCAGTACTTC.